One sample yielded the 17 T cell receptor beta chains listed below, sequenced in a study of radiotherapy plus CTLA-4 blockade in lung cancer. Libraries were prepared by immunoSEQ multiplex PCR; TCRdb keeps only in-frame clonotypes and omits some of them. In the table there are around 72,000 clones, approximately 78% of which are singletons. This specimen was peripheral blood, taken from a patient treated with radiotherapy plus ipilimumab. These receptors were obtained from a human donor with non-small cell lung cancer who had a complete response to radiotherapy plus ipilimumab.

The genes are TRBV11-3 and TRBJ2-7, with 14 positions matching TRBD2. The CDR3 sequence is 17 residues long. The J segment lost 5 bases and the V segment lost 4 bases, leaving 10 bases of the junction unmatched. Germline-derived CDR1 and CDR2 are SGHNT and YENEEA. CDR3 residues: CASSSGLAGVVPHEQYV. The CDR3 DNA sequence: TGTGCCAGCAGCTCGGGACTAGCGGGAGTAGTCCCCCACGAGCAGTACGTC.

The rearrangement uses TRBV6-6 and TRBJ1-1, with D possibly being TRBD1 (6 bases). The CDR3 has 12 residues. The germline CDR1 and CDR2 sequences are MNHNY and SVGAGI (reference sequence). Trimming removed 5 bases from V and 6 bases from J, with 10 bases in between. The CDR3 bases are TGTGCCAGCAGTCAACAGGGCCCTGAAGCTTTCTTT. Protein product: CASSQQGPEAFF.

The chain carries TRBV7-9 and TRBJ1-4; no clear D. The V gene's germline CDR1 is SEHNR and CDR2 FQNEAQ (reference sequence). This CDR3 contains 15 residues. V lost 1 base and J lost 8, with 14 bases in between. CDR3 residues: CASSLGGRIIEKLFF. CDR3 coding DNA: TGTGCCAGCAGCTTAGGAGGAAGAATAATAGAAAAACTGTTTTTT.

Here the CDR3 DNA reads TGTGCCAGCTCTTTGGGAACCGTCGGTGAGCAGTTCTTC. Encoded protein: CASSLGTVGEQFF. The chain uses TRBV6-5 and TRBJ2-1; D is ambiguous. Between the trimmed V and J ends, which lost 8 bases and 9 bases, there was a span of 17 bases. Germline CDR1 is MNHEY and CDR2 is SVGAGI. The length of the CDR3 is 13 residues.

The chain employs TRBV27 and TRBJ2-3; possibly TRBD2 for D (6 bases). Germline CDR1 MNHEY, CDR2 SMNVEV (reference sequence). V was cut by 6 bases and J by 2 bases, with 18 bases left in between. The CDR3 spans 16 residues. The DNA of the CDR3 is TGTGCCAGCAGCCCAACGGCTAGCGAGTACACAGATACGCAGTATTTT. This sequence encodes CASSPTASEYTDTQYF.

The J gene is TRBJ2-1, the V gene TRBV27; the match to TRBD1 covers 8 bases. The CDR3 loop spans 15 amino acids. Germline CDR1 reads MNHEY; CDR2 reads SMNVEV (reference sequence). The junction had 7 bases not matched to a gene; V was cut back by 4 bases and J by 5 bases. The DNA of the CDR3 is TGTGCCAGCAGTTCGGGACAGGTCATAAACAATGAGCAGTTCTTC. It yields the protein CASSSGQVINNEQFF.

This chain links TRBV18 with TRBJ2-2; D is undetermined. Trimming took off 6 bases at V and 3 bases at J, with 14 bases between the two ends. Germline CDR1 KGHSH, CDR2 LQKENI. CDR3 length: 15 residues. CDR3 loop: CASSPPSLDTGELFF. The CDR3 DNA sequence: TGTGCCAGCTCCCCCCCAAGCCTAGACACCGGGGAGCTGTTTTTT.

V is TRBV7-2 and J is TRBJ1-4, with 7 nucleotides matching TRBD1. V was clipped by 7 bases and J by 11 bases; unmatched bases: 10. This CDR3 contains 13 residues. CDR1 SGHTA and CDR2 FQGNSA come from the germline V gene. CDR3 sequence reads: CASTSDRQGKLFF. In DNA form, the CDR3 reads TGTGCCAGCACCTCCGATCGACAGGGTAAACTGTTTTTT.

This chain connects TRBV10-3 to TRBJ2-1, with TRBD2 matching over 7 bases. V shed 3 bases, J shed 0 bases, and the junction held 2 bases outside the gene matches. Germline loops: CDR1 ENHRY, CDR2 SYGVKD. The CDR3 is made up of 15 amino acids. The CDR3 here is CAISDWGGSYNEQFF. The CDR3 coding sequence is TGTGCCATCAGTGATTGGGGGGGCTCCTACAATGAGCAGTTCTTC.

The genes are TRBV29-1 and TRBJ1-5; 8 bases fit TRBD1. The CDR3 length is 14 residues. Germline CDR1 is SQVTM and CDR2 is ANQGSEA. The V and J ends lost 6 bases and 2 bases, in that order; junction bases with no gene match: 6. This CDR3 reads CSVTRGPGNQPQHF. CDR3 in DNA: TGCAGCGTCACCAGGGGGCCGGGCAATCAGCCCCAGCATTTT.

J is TRBJ2-4 and V is TRBV11-2, with TRBD1 identical over 8 bases. V trimming: 0 bases; J trimming: 5 bases; junction bases outside the gene matches: 0. In germline, CDR1 is SGHAT, CDR2 FQNNGV. CDR3 length: 14 residues. The CDR3 DNA follows: TGTGCCAGCAGCTTAGACAGGGGGCAAAACATTCAGTACTTC. Translation: CASSLDRGQNIQYF. The full variable domain, completed using reference TRBV11-2 and TRBJ2-4, is EAGVAQSPRYKIIEKRQSVAFWCNPISGHATLYWYQQILGQGPKLLIQFQNNGVVDDSQLPKDRFSAERLKGVDSTLKIQPAKLEDSAVYLCASSLDRGQNIQYFGAGTRLSVL.

V usage is TRBV19 and J usage is TRBJ2-3; D is unclear. The V end lost 4 bases, the J end lost 2 bases, and 13 bases lay between the germline ends. Germline CDR1 is LNHDA and CDR2 is SQIVND (reference sequence). This CDR3 is 15 amino acids long. CDR3 protein: CASSTPTLTTDTQYF. The CDR3 nucleotides are TGTGCCAGTAGTACCCCCACGCTCACCACAGATACGCAGTATTTT. Full variable domain (missing parts from reference TRBV19 and TRBJ2-3): DGGITQSPKYLFRKEGQNVTLSCEQNLNHDAMYWYRQDPGQGLRLIYYSQIVNDFQKGDIAEGYSVSREKKESFPLTVTSAQKNPTAFYLCASSTPTLTTDTQYFGPGTRLTVL.

The chain carries TRBV6-5 and TRBJ2-7; 9 positions agree with TRBD1. The trim removed 0 bases at V and 3 bases at J, leaving 3 bases unmatched. Per germline, CDR1 MNHEY and CDR2 SVGAGI. The CDR3 totals 15 residues. The CDR3 reads CASSYSGTGNYEQYF. As DNA, the CDR3 is TGTGCCAGCAGTTACTCCGGGACAGGGAACTACGAGCAGTACTTC.

This clone was observed a few times. The chain employs TRBV7-6 and TRBJ1-1, with a weak D call TRBD1 (5 bases). CDR3 length: 13 residues. Germline-derived CDR1 and CDR2 are SGHVS and FNYEAQ. Trimming removed 2 bases from V and 5 bases from J, with 9 bases in between. The CDR3 spells CASSLLGTTEAFF. The CDR3 DNA is TGTGCCAGCAGCTTACTAGGGACGACTGAAGCTTTCTTT.

The rearrangement uses TRBV7-9 and TRBJ1-2; tentatively, D is TRBD1 (5 bases). CDR1 and CDR2 from the germline V gene are SEHNR and FQNEAQ (reference sequence). The CDR3 contains 13 residues. The V and J ends lost 5 bases and 8 bases respectively, with 15 bases between them. CDR3 protein: CASSTGPGGGYTF. DNA for the CDR3: TGTGCCAGCAGCACCGGACCTGGGGGAGGCTACACCTTC.

For this clone: The junction differs from germline at one of its ends, possibly a read error. The gene calls are TRBV7-7 and TRBJ2-1; the match to TRBD2 covers 7 bases. The CDR3 loop spans 15 amino acids. Germline CDR1 is SSHAT and CDR2 is FNYEAQ (reference sequence). The CDR3 DNA reads as TGTGCTAGCAGCCCCGGGGGAGCGGGGCACAATGAGCAGTTCTTC. Encoded protein: CASSPGGAGHNEQFF. The full variable domain, its missing parts supplied by reference TRBV7-7 and TRBJ2-1, is GAGVSQSPRYKVTKRGQDVTLRCDPISSHATLYWYQQALGQGPEFLTYFNYEAQPDKSGLPSDRFSAERPEGSISTLTIQRTEQRDSAMYRCASSPGGAGHNEQFFGPGTRLTVL.

The V gene is TRBV7-9, the J gene TRBJ1-2; unclear D gene. The CDR3 has 15 amino acids. Germline V gives CDR1 SEHNR, CDR2 FQNEAQ (reference sequence). Trimming cost V 7 bases and J 7 bases, with 22 bases left between them. For the CDR3, the DNA is TGTGCCAGCACTTCCTCCGTTCTCACCAGTGGTGGCTACACCTTC. Translation gives CASTSSVLTSGGYTF.